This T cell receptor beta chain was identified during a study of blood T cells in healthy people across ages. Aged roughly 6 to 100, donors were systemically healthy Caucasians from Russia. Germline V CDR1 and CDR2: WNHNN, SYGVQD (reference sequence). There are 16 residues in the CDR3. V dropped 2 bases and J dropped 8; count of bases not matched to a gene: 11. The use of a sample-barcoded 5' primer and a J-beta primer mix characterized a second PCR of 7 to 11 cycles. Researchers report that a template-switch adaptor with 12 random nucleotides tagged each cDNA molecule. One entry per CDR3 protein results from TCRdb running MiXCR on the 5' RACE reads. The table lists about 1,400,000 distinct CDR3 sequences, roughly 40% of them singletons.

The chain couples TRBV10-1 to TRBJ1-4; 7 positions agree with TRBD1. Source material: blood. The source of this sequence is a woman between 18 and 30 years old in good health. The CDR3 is CASSEAGTVGDEKLFF. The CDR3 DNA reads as TGCGCCAGCAGTGAGGCCGGGACAGTAGGGGACGAAAAACTGTTTTTT.